Listed below are T cell receptor beta chains from one sample, sequenced in a study of blood T cells in healthy people across ages. MiXCR, run by TCRdb on the 5' RACE reads, gives a single entry per CDR3 protein. The sample yields 910,000 or so distinct CDR3 sequences, 51% seen once. The sequenced sample was blood. The receptors stem from an older woman in good health. CDR3s include the opening cysteine and the closing phenylalanine or tryptophan.

v_gene: TRBV7-3; CDR3aa: CASSRPQGGNEQFF
v_gene: TRBV28; CDR3aa: CASSPGHGAQYF
v_gene: TRBV29-1; CDR3aa: CSVGHREWAFF
v_gene: TRBV5-6; CDR3aa: CASTTAVDGYTF
v_gene: TRBV3-1; CDR3aa: CASSQGTRVDIQYF
v_gene: TRBV20-1; CDR3aa: CSARDRGRNEQFF
v_gene: TRBV29-1; CDR3aa: CSVGASQEETQYF
v_gene: TRBV7-9; CDR3aa: CASSFHPARPNEQYF
v_gene: TRBV27; CDR3aa: CASSFAHEQYF
v_gene: TRBV7-9; CDR3aa: CASSKGQGYGYTF
v_gene: TRBV5-1; CDR3aa: CASSSGTVLSGQYF
v_gene: TRBV20-1; CDR3aa: CSAPGRGTDTRYF
v_gene: TRBV11-3; CDR3aa: CASSLDNNFYEQFF
v_gene: TRBV12-3/TRBV12-4; CDR3aa: CASSRSDSYNEQFF
v_gene: TRBV7-6; CDR3aa: CASSLGGRDNSPLHF
v_gene: TRBV20-1; CDR3aa: CSAPSVTERGVDTQYF
v_gene: TRBV5-1; CDR3aa: CASSWTGGTLNTEAFF
v_gene: TRBV27; CDR3aa: CASSSLRGLAKNIQYF
v_gene: TRBV27; CDR3aa: CASSRSSSNYGYTF
v_gene: TRBV12-5; CDR3aa: CASGLRGGTEAFF
v_gene: TRBV6-5; CDR3aa: CASSYSLAGDTTDTQYF
v_gene: TRBV20-1; CDR3aa: CSARGWTDTIYNEQFF